This T cell receptor beta chain was retrieved from a study of CD8 T cells in ankylosing spondylitis. General observations from the study: Relatively rare in peripheral blood, disease-linked clones were also CD8+. In reactive arthritis synovial fluid and blood, some motif variants had been reported before. Typical of ankylosing spondylitis blood, it appeared, was a TCR beta motif of eight highly homologous variants.

A single record per CDR3 protein comes from TCRdb applying MiXCR to the 5' RACE reads. The sample lists a few hundred thousand distinct CDR3 sequences, around 24% occurring once. This CDR3 contains 16 residues. Trimming removed 3 bases at V and 1 base at J, with 14 bases between. Germline V gives CDR1 SGHRS, CDR2 YFSETQ. The table lists this clonotype with a few counts. The antigen remains undetermined. Sequences were obtained from blood, either unsorted or a sorted T cell fraction (not recorded which). The V call is TRBV5-1, the J call TRBJ2-4, with D possibly being TRBD2 (6 bases). The sequence was obtained from a male donor with ankylosing spondylitis. The CDR3 region is CASSWVTEGAKNIQYF. In DNA form, the CDR3 reads TGCGCCAGCAGCTGGGTGACGGAGGGGGCCAAAAACATTCAGTACTTC. Supplemented by reference TRBV5-1 and TRBJ2-4, the full variable domain reads KAGVTQTPRYLIKTRGQQVTLSCSPISGHRSVSWYQQTPGQGLQFLFEYFSETQRNKGNFPGRFSGRQFSNSRSEMNVSTLELGDSALYLCASSWVTEGAKNIQYFGAGTRLSVL.